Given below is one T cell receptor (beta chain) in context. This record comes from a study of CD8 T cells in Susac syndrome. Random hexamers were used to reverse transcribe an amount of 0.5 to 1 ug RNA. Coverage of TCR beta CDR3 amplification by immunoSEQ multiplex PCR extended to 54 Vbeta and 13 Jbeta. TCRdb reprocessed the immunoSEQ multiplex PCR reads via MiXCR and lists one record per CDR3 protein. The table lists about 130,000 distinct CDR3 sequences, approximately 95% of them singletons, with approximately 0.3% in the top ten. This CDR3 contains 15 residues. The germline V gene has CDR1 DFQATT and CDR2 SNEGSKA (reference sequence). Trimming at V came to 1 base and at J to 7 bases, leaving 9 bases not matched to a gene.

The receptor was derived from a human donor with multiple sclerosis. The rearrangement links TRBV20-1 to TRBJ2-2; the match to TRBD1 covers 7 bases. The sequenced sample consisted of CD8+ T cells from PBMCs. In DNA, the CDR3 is TGCAGTGCTAGAGGGAAGGGGGCCTCCGGCGGGGAGCTGTTTTTT. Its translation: CSARGKGASGGELFF.